This T cell receptor (beta chain) was sequenced for a study of T cell repertoires in cytomegalovirus infection. MiXCR, run by TCRdb on the reads, gives a single entry per CDR3 protein. This table has more than 150,000 distinct CDR3 sequences, roughly a fifth appearing once. This clonotype was observed a few times. Its specificity is unknown. Broader study findings: Cumulated frequencies of public TCR beta families served to identify carriers of CMV plus the relevant HLA. HLA-C-restricted CMV-specific TCR beta clonotypes were dominant in the ex vivo response.

Sequencing was done on a sample of PBMCs. The TCR comes from a human donor in good health (CMV status not recorded). Some clones in this sample may be carry-over from other donors' samples.

The CDR3 protein is CSVRGGSSGSSYNEQFF. The CDR3 DNA reads as TGCAGTGTCCGAGGCGGGTCTAGCGGGAGCTCCTACAATGAGCAGTTCTTC. V is TRBV20-1 and J is TRBJ2-1, with 10 bases aligning to TRBD2. CDR3 length: 17 amino acids. Looked up from germline, CDR1 is DFQATT and CDR2 is SNEGSKA (reference sequence). J lost 0 bases, V lost 7 bases, and 12 bases had no gene match.